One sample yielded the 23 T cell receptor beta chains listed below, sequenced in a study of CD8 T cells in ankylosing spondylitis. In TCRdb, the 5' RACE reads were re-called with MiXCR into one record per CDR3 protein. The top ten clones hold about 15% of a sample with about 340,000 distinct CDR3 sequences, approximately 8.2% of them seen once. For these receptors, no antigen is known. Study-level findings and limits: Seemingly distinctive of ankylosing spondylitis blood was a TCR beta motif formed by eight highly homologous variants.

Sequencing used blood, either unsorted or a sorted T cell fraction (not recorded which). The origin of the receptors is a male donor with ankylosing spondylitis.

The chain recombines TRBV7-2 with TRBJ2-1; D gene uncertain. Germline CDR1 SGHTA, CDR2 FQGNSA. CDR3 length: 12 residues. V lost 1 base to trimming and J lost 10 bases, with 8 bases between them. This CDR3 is CASSLVGPEQFF. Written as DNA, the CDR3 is TGTGCCAGCAGCTTAGTAGGCCCCGAGCAGTTCTTC. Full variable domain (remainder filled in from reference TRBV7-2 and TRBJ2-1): GAGVSQSPSNKVTEKGKDVELRCDPISGHTALYWYRQSLGQGLEFLIYFQGNSAPDKSGLPSDRFSAERTGGSVSTLTIQRTQQEDSAVYLCASSLVGPEQFFGPGTRLTVL.

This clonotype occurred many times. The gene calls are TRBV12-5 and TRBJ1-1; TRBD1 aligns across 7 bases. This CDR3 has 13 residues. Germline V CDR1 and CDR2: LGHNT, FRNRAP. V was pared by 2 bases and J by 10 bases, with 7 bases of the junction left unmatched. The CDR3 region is CASGLIGQAVAFF. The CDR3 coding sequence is TGTGCTAGTGGTTTGATCGGACAGGCGGTAGCTTTCTTT.

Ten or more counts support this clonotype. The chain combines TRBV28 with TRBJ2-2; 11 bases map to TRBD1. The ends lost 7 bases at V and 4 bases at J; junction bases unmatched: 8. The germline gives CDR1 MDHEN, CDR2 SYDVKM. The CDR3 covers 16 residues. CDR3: CASKDRGPKGTGELFF. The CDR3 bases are TGTGCCAGCAAGGACAGGGGGCCCAAAGGCACCGGGGAGCTGTTTTTT.

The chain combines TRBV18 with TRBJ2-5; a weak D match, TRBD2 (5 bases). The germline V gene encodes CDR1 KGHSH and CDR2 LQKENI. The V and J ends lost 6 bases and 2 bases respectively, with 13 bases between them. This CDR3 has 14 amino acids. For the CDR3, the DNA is TGTGCCAGCTCTCGGGAAATAGAGCAAGAGACCCAGTACTTC. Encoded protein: CASSREIEQETQYF. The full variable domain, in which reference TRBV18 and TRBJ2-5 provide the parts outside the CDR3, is NAGVMQNPRHLVRRRGQEARLRCSPMKGHSHVYWYRQLPEEGLKFMVYLQKENIIDESGMPKERFSAEFPKEGPSILRIQQVVRGDSAAYFCASSREIEQETQYFGPGTRLLVL.

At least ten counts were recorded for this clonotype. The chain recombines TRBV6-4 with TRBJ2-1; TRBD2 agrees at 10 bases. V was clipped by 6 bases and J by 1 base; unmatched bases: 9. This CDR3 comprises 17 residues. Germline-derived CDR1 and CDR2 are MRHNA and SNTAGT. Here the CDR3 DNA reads TGTGCCAGCAGCTCCACCTCTAGCGGGGGATCCTACAATGAGCAGTTCTTC. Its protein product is CASSSTSSGGSYNEQFF.

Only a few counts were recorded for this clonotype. This chain's CDR3 is CASSQDNERGPWRTEAFF. As DNA, the CDR3 is TGTGCCAGCAGCCAAGATAACGAGAGGGGGCCCTGGAGGACTGAAGCTTTCTTT. This chain links TRBV4-2 with TRBJ1-1; 7 bases fit TRBD1. Germline lookup yields CDR1 LGHNA and CDR2 YNFKEQ. The CDR3 extends over 18 amino acids. V shed 0 bases, J shed 5 bases, and the junction held 15 bases outside the gene matches.

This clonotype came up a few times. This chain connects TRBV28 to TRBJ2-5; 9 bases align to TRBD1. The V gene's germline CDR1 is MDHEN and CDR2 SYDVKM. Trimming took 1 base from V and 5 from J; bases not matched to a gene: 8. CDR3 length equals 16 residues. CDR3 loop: CASSLLDRGFGETQYF. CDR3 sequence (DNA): TGTGCCAGCAGTTTATTGGACAGGGGATTTGGGGAGACCCAGTACTTC.

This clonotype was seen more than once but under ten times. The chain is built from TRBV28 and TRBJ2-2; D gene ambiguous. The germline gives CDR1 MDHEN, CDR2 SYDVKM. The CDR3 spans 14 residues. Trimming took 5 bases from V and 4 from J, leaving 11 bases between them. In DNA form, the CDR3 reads TGTGCCAGCAGTAGAGCAGAATCCACCGGGGAGCTGTTTTTT. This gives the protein CASSRAESTGELFF. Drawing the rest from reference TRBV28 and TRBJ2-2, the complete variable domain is DVKVTQSSRYLVKRTGEKVFLECVQDMDHENMFWYRQDPGLGLRLIYFSYDVKMKEKGDIPEGYSVSREKKERFSLILESASTNQTSMYLCASSRAESTGELFFGEGSRLTVL.

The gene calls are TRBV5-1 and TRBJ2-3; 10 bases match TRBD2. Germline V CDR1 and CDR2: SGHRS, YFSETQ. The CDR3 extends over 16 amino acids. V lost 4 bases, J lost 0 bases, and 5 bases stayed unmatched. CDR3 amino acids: CASSTLTSGSTDTQYF. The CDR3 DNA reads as TGCGCCAGCAGCACACTGACTAGCGGGAGCACAGATACGCAGTATTTT.

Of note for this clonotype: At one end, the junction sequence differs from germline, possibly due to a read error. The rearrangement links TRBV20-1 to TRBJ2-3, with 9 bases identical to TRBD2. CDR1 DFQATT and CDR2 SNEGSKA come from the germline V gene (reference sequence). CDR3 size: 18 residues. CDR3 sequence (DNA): TGCTGTGCTAGAGATCCGTCGCGACTAGCGGATTTCACAGATACGCAGTATTTT. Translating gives CCARDPSRLADFTDTQYF.

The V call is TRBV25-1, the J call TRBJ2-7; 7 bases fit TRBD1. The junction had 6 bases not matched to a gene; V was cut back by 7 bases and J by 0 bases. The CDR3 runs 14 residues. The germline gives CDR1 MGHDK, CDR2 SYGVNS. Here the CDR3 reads CASIADRSSYEQYF. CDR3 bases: TGTGCCAGCATCGCGGACAGGAGCTCCTACGAGCAGTACTTC.

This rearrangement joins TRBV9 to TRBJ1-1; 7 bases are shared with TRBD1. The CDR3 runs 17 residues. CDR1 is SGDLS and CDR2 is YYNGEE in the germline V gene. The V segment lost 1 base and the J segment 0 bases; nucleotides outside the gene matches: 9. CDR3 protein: CASSVTGAGGMNTEAFF. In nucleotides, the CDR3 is TGTGCCAGCAGCGTAACAGGGGCGGGCGGGATGAACACTGAAGCTTTCTTT.

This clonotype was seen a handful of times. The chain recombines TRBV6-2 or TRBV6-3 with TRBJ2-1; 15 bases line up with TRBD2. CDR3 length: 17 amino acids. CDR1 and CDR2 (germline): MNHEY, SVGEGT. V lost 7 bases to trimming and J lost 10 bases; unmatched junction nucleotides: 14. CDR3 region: CASKVRGPGLAGGEQFF. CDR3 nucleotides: TGTGCCAGCAAAGTACGAGGACCGGGACTAGCGGGAGGCGAGCAGTTCTTC.

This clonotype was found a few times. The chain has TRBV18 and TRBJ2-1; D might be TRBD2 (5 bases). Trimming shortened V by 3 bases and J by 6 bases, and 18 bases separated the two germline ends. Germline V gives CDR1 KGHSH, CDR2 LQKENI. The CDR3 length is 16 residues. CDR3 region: CASSPRRSGNLNEQFF. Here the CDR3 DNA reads TGTGCCAGCTCACCTCGTCGAAGCGGCAATCTCAATGAGCAGTTCTTC.

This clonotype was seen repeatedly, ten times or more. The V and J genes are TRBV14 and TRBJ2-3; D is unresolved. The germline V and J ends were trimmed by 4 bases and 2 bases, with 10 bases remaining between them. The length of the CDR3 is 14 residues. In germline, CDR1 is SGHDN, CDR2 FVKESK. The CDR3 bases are TGTGCCAGCAGCCTACGGACCTACACAGATACGCAGTATTTT. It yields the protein CASSLRTYTDTQYF.

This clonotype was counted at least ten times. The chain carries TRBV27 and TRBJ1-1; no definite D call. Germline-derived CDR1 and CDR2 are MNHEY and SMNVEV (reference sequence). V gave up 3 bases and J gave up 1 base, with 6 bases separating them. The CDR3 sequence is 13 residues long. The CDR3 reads CASSFTANTEAFF. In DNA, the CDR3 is TGTGCCAGCAGTTTCACAGCGAACACTGAAGCTTTCTTT.

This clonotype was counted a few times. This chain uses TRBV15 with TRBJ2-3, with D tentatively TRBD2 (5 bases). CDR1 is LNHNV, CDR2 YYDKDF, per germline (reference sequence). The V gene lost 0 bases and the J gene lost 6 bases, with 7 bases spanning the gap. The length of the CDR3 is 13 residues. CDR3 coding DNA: TGTGCCACCAGCAGAGATTGGGAGGATACGCAGTATTTT. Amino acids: CATSRDWEDTQYF.

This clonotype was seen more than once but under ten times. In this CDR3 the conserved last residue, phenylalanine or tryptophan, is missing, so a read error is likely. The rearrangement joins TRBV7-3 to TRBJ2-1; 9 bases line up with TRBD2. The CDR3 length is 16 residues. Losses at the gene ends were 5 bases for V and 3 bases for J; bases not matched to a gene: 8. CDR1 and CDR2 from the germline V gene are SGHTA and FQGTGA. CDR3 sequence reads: CASSPRRTSVYNEQFL. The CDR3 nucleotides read TGTGCCAGCAGCCCCAGAAGGACTAGCGTCTACAATGAGCAGTTCTTG.

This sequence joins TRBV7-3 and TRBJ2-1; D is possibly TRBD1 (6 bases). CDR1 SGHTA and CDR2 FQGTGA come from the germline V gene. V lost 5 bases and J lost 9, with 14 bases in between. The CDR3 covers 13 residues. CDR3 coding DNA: TGTGCCAGCAGCAAAGGGGGTAGTAGTGAGCAGTTCTTC. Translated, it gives CASSKGGSSEQFF.

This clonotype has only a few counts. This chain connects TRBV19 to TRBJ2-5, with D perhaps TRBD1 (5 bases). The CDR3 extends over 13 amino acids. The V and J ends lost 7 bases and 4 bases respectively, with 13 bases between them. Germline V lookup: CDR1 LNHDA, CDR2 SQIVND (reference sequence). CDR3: CASNQGLRETQYF. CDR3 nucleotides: TGTGCCAGTAACCAGGGCTTACGAGAGACCCAGTACTTC.

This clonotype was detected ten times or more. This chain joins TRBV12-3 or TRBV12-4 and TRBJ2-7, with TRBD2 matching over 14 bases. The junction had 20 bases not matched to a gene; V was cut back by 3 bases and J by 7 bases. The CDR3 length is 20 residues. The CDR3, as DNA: TGTGCCAGCAGTTTCGGGCTGGGGGACAGGGGACTAGCGGGAGTTGAAGAGCAGTACTTC. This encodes CASSFGLGDRGLAGVEEQYF.

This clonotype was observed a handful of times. The CDR3 here is CASRVTGIWQPQHF. DNA for the CDR3: TGTGCCAGCAGGGTCACAGGGATTTGGCAGCCCCAGCATTTT. V usage is TRBV6-1 and J usage is TRBJ1-5; D might be TRBD1 (6 bases). Deletions cut 6 bases from V and 7 bases from J, with 16 bases between. The CDR3 sequence is 14 residues long. CDR1 is MNHNS and CDR2 is SASEGT in the germline V gene.

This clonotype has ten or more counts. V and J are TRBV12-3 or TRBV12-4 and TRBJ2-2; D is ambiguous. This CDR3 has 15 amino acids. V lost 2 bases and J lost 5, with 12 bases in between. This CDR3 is CASSLTPGWTGELFF. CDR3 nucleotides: TGTGCCAGCAGTTTAACGCCAGGTTGGACCGGGGAGCTGTTTTTT.